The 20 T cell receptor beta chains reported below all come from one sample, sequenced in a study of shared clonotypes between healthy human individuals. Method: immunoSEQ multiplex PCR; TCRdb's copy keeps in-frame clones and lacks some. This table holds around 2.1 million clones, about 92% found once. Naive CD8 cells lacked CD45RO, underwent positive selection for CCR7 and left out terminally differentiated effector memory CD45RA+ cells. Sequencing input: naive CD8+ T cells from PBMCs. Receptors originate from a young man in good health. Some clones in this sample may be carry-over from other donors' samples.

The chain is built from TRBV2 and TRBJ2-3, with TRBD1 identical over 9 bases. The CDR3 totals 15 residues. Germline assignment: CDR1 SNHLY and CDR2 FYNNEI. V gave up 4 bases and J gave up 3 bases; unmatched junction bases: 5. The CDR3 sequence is CASSVPGQGTDTQYF. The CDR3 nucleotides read TGTGCCAGCAGTGTACCGGGACAGGGAACAGATACGCAGTATTTT. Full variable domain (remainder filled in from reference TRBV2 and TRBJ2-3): EPEVTQTPSHQVTQMGQEVILRCVPISNHLYFYWYRQILGQKVEFLVSFYNNEISEKSEIFDDQFSVERPDGSNFTLKIRSTKLEDSAMYFCASSVPGQGTDTQYFGPGTRLTVL.

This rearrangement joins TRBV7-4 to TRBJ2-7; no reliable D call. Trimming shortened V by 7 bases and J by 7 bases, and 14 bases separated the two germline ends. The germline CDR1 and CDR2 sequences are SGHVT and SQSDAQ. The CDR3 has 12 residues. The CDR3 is CASNPVAGEQYF. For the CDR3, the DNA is TGTGCCAGCAACCCCGTCGCTGGGGAGCAGTACTTC.

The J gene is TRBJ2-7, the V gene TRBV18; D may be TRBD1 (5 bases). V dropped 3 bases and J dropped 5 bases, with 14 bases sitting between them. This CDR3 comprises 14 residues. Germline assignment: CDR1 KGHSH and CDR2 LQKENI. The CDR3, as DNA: TGTGCCAGCTCACCCGTCGCAGGGCCCCACGAGCAGTACTTC. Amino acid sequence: CASSPVAGPHEQYF. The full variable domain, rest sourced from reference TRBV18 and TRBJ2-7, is NAGVMQNPRHLVRRRGQEARLRCSPMKGHSHVYWYRQLPEEGLKFMVYLQKENIIDESGMPKERFSAEFPKEGPSILRIQQVVRGDSAAYFCASSPVAGPHEQYFGPGTRLTVT.

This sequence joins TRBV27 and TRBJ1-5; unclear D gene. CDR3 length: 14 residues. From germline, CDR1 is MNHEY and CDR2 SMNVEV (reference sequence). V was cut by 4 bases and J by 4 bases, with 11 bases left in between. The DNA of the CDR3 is TGTGCCAGCAGTTCCATGAAAGGGAATCAGCCCCAGCATTTT. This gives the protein CASSSMKGNQPQHF.

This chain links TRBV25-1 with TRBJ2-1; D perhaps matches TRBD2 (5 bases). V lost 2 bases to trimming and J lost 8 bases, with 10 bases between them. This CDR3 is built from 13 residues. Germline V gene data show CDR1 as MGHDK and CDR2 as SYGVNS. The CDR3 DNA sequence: TGTGCCAGCAGTGAAGGACGGCGGGATGAGCAGTTCTTC. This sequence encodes CASSEGRRDEQFF.

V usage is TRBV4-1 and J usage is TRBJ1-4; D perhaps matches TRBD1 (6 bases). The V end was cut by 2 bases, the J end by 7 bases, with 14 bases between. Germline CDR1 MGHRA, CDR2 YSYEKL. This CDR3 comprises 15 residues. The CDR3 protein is CASSQWRGPIEKLFF. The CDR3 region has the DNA TGCGCCAGCAGCCAATGGCGGGGGCCAATTGAAAAACTGTTTTTT.

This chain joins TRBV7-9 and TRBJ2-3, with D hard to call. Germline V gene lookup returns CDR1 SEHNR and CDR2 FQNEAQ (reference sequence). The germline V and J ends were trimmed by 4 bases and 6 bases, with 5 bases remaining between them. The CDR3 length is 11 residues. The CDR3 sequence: CASSSIDTQYF. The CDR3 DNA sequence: TGTGCCAGCAGCTCGATCGATACGCAGTATTTT.

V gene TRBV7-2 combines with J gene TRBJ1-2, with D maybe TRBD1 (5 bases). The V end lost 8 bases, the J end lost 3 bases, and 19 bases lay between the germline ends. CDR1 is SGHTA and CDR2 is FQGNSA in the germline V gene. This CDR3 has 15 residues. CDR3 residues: CASAPEWRGHYGYTF. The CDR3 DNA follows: TGTGCCAGCGCCCCGGAGTGGAGGGGTCACTATGGCTACACCTTC. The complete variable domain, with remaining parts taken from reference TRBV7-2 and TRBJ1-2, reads GAGVSQSPSNKVTEKGKDVELRCDPISGHTALYWYRQSLGQGLEFLIYFQGNSAPDKSGLPSDRFSAERTGGSVSTLTIQRTQQEDSAVYLCASAPEWRGHYGYTFGSGTRLTVV.

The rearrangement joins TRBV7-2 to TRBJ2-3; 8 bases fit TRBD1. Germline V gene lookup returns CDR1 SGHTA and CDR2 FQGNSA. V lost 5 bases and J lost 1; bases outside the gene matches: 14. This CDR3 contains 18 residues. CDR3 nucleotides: TGTGCCAGCAGCACCCTGGACAGGGCCGTTTACGGCACAGATACGCAGTATTTT. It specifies CASSTLDRAVYGTDTQYF.

CDR3 bases: TGTGCCAGCAGCTATGGGCCGATGGGGGGCCAAGAGACCCAGTACTTC. It codes for CASSYGPMGGQETQYF. The chain couples TRBV7-9 to TRBJ2-5, with D maybe TRBD2 (6 bases). Between the trimmed V and J ends, which lost 4 bases and 1 base, there was a span of 16 bases. The CDR3 extends over 16 amino acids. Germline-derived CDR1 and CDR2 are SEHNR and FQNEAQ (reference sequence).

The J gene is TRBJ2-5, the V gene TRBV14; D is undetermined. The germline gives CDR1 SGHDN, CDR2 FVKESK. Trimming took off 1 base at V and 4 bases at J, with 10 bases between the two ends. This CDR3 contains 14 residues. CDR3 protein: CASSQGPMGETQYF. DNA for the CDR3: TGTGCCAGCAGCCAAGGGCCCATGGGAGAGACCCAGTACTTC.

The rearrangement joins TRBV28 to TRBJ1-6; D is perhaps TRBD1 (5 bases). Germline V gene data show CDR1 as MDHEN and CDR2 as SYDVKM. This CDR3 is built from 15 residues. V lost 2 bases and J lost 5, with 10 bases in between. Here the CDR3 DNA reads TGTGCCAGCAGTTTAGTACGGGGCGATAATTCACCCCTCCACTTT. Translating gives CASSLVRGDNSPLHF.

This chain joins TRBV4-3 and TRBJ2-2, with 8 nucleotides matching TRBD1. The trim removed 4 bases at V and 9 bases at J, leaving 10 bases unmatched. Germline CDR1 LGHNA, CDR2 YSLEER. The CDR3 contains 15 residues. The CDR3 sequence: CASSPFLQGARELFF. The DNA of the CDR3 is TGCGCCAGCAGCCCCTTCCTGCAGGGGGCCCGGGAGCTGTTTTTT.

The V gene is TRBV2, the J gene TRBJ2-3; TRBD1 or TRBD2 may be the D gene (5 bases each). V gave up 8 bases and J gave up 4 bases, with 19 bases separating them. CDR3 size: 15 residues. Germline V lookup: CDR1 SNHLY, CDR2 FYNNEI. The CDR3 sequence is CASQRGVERADTQYF. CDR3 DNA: TGTGCCAGCCAAAGAGGGGTCGAGAGGGCAGATACGCAGTATTTT.

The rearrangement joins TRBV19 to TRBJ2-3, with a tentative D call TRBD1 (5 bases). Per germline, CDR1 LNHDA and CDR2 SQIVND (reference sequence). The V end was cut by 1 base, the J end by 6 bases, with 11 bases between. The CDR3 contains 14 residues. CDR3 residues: CASSIGGRADTQYF. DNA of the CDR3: TGTGCCAGTAGTATAGGAGGCAGGGCGGATACGCAGTATTTT.

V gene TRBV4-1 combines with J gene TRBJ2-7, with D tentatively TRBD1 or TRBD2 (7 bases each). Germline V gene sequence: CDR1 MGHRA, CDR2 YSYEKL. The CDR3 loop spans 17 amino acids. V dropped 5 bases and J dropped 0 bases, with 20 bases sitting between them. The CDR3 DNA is TGCGCCAGCAGCAGCCGGGACAGCTCTAGCGGCTCCTACGAGCAGTACTTC. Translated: CASSSRDSSSGSYEQYF.

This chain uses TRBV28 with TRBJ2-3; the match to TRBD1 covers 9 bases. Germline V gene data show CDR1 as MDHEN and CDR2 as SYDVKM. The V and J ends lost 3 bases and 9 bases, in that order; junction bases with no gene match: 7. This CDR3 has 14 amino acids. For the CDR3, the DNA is TGTGCCAGCAGTTTCGGGACAGGGTACGGAACGCAGTATTTT. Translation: CASSFGTGYGTQYF.

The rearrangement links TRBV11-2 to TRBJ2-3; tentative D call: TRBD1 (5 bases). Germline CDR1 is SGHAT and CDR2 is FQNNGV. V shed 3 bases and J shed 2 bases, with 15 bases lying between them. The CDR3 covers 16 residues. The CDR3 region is CASSFEGVLNTDTQYF. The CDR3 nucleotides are TGTGCCAGCAGCTTCGAAGGGGTCCTCAACACAGATACGCAGTATTTT.

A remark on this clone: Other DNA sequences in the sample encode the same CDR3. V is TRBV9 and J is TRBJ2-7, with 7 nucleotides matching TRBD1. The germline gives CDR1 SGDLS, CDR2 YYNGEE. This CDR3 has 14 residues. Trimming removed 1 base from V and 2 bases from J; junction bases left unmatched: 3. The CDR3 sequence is CASSVTGTAYEQYF. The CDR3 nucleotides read TGTGCCAGCAGCGTAACCGGGACAGCCTACGAGCAGTACTTC.

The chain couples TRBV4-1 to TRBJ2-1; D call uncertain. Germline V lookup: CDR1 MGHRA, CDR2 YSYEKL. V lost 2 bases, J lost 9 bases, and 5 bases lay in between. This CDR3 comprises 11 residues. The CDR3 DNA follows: TGCGCCAGCAGCCAAAATAGTGAGCAGTTCTTC. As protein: CASSQNSEQFF.